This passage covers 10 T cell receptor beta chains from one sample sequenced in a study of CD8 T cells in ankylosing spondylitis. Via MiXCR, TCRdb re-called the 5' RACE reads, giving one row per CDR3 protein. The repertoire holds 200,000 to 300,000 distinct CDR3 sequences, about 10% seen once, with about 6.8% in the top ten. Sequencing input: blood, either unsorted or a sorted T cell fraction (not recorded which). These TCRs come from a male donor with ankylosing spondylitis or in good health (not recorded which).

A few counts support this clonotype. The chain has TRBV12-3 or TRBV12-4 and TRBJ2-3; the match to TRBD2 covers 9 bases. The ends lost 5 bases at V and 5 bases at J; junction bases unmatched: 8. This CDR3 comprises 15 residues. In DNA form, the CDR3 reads TGTGCCAGCAGTAGGAGCGGGGGGCGAGGAGATACGCAGTATTTT. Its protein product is CASSRSGGRGDTQYF.

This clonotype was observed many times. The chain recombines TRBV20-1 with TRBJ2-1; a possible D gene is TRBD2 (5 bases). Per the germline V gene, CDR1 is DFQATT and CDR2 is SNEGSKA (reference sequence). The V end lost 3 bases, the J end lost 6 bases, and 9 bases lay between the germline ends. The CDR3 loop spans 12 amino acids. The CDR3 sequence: CSASWESNEQFF. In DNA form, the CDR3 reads TGCAGTGCTAGTTGGGAGTCCAATGAGCAGTTCTTC.

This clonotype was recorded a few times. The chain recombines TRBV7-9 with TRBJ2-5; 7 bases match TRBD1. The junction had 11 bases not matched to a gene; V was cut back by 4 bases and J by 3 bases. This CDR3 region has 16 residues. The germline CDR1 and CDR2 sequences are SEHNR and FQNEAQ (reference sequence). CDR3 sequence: CASSSRTGSFEETQYF. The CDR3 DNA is TGTGCCAGCAGCTCACGGACAGGCTCCTTTGAAGAGACCCAGTACTTC.

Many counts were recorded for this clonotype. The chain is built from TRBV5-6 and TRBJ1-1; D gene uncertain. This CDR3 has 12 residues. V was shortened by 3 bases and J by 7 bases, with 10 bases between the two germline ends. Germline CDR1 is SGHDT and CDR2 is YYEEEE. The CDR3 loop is CASSSLEYEAFF. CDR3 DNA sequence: TGTGCCAGCAGCTCCCTCGAGTATGAAGCTTTCTTT. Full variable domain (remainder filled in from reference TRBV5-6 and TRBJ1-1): DAGVTQSPTHLIKTRGQQVTLRCSPKSGHDTVSWYQQALGQGPQFIFQYYEEEERQRGNFPDRFSGHQFPNYSSELNVNALLLGDSALYLCASSSLEYEAFFGQGTRLTVV.

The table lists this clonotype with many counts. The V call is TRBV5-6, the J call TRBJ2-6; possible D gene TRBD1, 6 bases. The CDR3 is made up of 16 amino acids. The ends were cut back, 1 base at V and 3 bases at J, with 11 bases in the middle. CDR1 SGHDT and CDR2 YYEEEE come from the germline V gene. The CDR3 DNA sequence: TGTGCCAGCAGCTTGCGTAGGGGGTTTGGGGCCAACGTCCTGACTTTC. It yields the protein CASSLRRGFGANVLTF.

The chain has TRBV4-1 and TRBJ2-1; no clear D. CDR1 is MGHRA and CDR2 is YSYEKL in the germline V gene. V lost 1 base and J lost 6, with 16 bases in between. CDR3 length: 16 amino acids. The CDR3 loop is CASSQAPLFDGNEQFF. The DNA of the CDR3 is TGCGCCAGCAGCCAAGCCCCCTTGTTTGACGGCAATGAGCAGTTCTTC.

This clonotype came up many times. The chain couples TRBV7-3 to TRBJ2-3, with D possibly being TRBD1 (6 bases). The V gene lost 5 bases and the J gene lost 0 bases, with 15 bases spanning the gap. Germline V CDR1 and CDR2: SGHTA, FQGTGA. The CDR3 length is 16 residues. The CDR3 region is CASSIGQTSSTDTQYF. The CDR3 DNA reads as TGTGCCAGCAGCATAGGACAGACCTCTAGCACAGATACGCAGTATTTT. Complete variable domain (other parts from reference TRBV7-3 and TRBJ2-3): GAGVSQTPSNKVTEKGKYVELRCDPISGHTALYWYRQSLGQGPEFLIYFQGTGAADDSGLPNDRFFAVRPEGSVSTLKIQRTERGDSAVYLCASSIGQTSSTDTQYFGPGTRLTVL.

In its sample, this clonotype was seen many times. CDR3 protein: CASSYLTDTQYF. The CDR3 DNA sequence: TGTGCCAGCAGCTACCTCACAGATACGCAGTATTTT. This chain links TRBV5-6 with TRBJ2-3; D gene uncertain. CDR1 and CDR2 from the germline V gene are SGHDT and YYEEEE. V was shortened by 3 bases and J by 2 bases, with 4 bases between the two germline ends. The CDR3 has 12 amino acids.

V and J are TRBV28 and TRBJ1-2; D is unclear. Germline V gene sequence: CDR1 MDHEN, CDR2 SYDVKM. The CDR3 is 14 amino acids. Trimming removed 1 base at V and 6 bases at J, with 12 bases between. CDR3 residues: CASSLSVVGDGYTF. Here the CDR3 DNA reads TGTGCCAGCAGTTTATCAGTTGTTGGGGATGGCTACACCTTC.

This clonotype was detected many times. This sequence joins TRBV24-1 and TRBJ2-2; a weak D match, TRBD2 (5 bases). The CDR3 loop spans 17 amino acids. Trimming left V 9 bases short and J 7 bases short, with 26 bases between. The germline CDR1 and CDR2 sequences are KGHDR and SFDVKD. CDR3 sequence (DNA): TGTGCCACCGCTAAGGATGGAGGTTTTTCAGGTGTCGGGGAGCTGTTTTTT. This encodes CATAKDGGFSGVGELFF.